This T cell receptor (beta chain) emerged from a study of control samples from healthy donors and cancer patients. Trimming cost V 4 bases and J 3 bases, with 3 bases left between them. From germline, CDR1 is SNHLY and CDR2 FYNNEI. The CDR3 contains 11 residues. Data came from immunoSEQ multiplex PCR; TCRdb stores just in-frame clones and leaves some out. The sample has roughly 100,000 clones, roughly 89% seen once. The V gene is TRBV2, the J gene TRBJ2-5; no clear D. The sample was blood. This TCR came from a human donor in good health. The donor label of this sample is uncertain. DNA for the CDR3: TGTGCCAGCAGTGGAAAAGAGACCCAGTACTTC. Protein product: CASSGKETQYF.